This T cell receptor beta chain was profiled in a study of blood T cells in healthy people across ages. Alongside a J-beta primer mix, a sample-barcoded 5' primer served in a second PCR lasting about 6 to 11 cycles. Researchers report that each sample yielded at least 2.5 million CDR3-containing paired-end reads. MiXCR was run by TCRdb on the 5' RACE reads, yielding one entry per CDR3 protein. The table includes about 1.8 million distinct CDR3 sequences, just under 50% detected once. The germline V and J ends were trimmed by 3 bases and 0 bases, with 12 bases remaining between them. The germline V gene has CDR1 KGHDR and CDR2 SFDVKD. The CDR3 totals 16 residues.

Sequenced input: blood. This TCR was recovered from a woman between 40 and 55 years old in good health. J is TRBJ2-3 and V is TRBV24-1; D ambiguous. CDR3 nucleotides: TGTGCCACCAGTGATAGGGCCACTGGAAGCACAGATACGCAGTATTTT. This encodes CATSDRATGSTDTQYF.